These 14 T cell receptor beta chains were sequenced from one sample in a study of T cells in Graves' hyperthyroidism and ophthalmopathy. Amplified regions were TCR beta CDR3 sequences from RNA transcripts. TCR CDR3 regions were first amplified by RT-PCR with HTBI primers. TCRdb ran MiXCR on the multiplex PCR reads and lists one entry per CDR3 protein. The sample comprises about 410,000 distinct CDR3 sequences, about 15% of which are singletons, and over 10% rests with the top ten. Sequenced input: blood. The receptors derive from a man aged 18 to 30 with Graves' ophthalmopathy.

In its sample, this clonotype was seen many times. The CDR3 loop reads CASSLSGGLNYGYTF. The CDR3 DNA reads TGTGCCAGCAGCTTATCCGGGGGGCTTAACTATGGCTACACCTTC. This chain joins TRBV7-6 and TRBJ1-2; a possible D gene is TRBD1 (6 bases). Trimming stripped 2 bases from V and 1 base from J, with 11 bases between. Germline values: CDR1 SGHVS, CDR2 FNYEAQ. The CDR3 runs 15 residues.

This clonotype has a handful of counts. The chain couples TRBV6-1 to TRBJ1-2; 8 nucleotides line up with TRBD1. V gave up 6 bases and J gave up 8 bases; unmatched junction bases: 14. This CDR3 has 15 amino acids. The germline V gene encodes CDR1 MNHNS and CDR2 SASEGT. CDR3 sequence: CASRPDRAIIFGYTF. The CDR3 DNA is TGTGCCAGCAGACCGGACAGGGCTATTATATTCGGCTACACCTTC.

This clonotype was observed many times. The chain employs TRBV6-1 and TRBJ2-7, with D hard to call. V was shortened by 2 bases and J by 5 bases, with 16 bases between the two germline ends. The CDR3 has 15 amino acids. Germline CDR1 and CDR2: MNHNS and SASEGT. The DNA for the CDR3 is TGTGCCAGCAGTGAAACCTGGAGTTCGAAGAACGAGCAGTACTTC. It yields the protein CASSETWSSKNEQYF.

This clonotype was seen ten or more times. The chain combines TRBV10-3 with TRBJ2-7, with 11 bases lining up with TRBD2. The CDR3 runs 15 residues. After removal of 0 bases from V and 4 bases from J, the junction contained 2 bases not matched to a gene. CDR1 and CDR2 (germline): ENHRY, SYGVKD. The CDR3 here is CAISESTSGSYEQYF. DNA of the CDR3: TGTGCCATCAGTGAGTCAACTAGCGGGAGTTACGAGCAGTACTTC.

This clonotype occurred many times. The chain joins TRBV7-2 to TRBJ2-3, with a weak D call TRBD2 (5 bases). Germline-derived CDR1 and CDR2 are SGHTA and FQGNSA. Trimming stripped 5 bases from V and 2 bases from J, with 11 bases between. The CDR3 covers 14 residues. The DNA for the CDR3 is TGTGCCAGCAGCCCTGGCGGGTACACAGATACGCAGTATTTT. It yields the protein CASSPGGYTDTQYF.

This clonotype showed up many times. The chain recombines TRBV7-9 with TRBJ2-6, with TRBD2 as a possible D gene (6 bases). CDR1 SEHNR and CDR2 FQNEAQ come from the germline V gene (reference sequence). Trimming took off 5 bases at V and 13 bases at J, with 6 bases between the two ends. The length of the CDR3 is 10 residues. The CDR3 sequence is CASSGGVLTF. CDR3 nucleotides: TGTGCCAGCAGCGGAGGGGTCCTGACTTTC.

This clonotype appeared a few times. V and J are TRBV6-5 and TRBJ2-7; D ambiguous. Germline V gene data show CDR1 as MNHEY and CDR2 as SVGAGI. Trimming pared 2 bases from V and 2 bases from J, leaving 7 bases between. CDR3 length: 13 amino acids. The CDR3 protein is CASSYATPYEQYF. The CDR3 DNA reads TGTGCCAGCAGTTACGCGACACCCTACGAGCAGTACTTC.

This clonotype showed up many times. This chain uses TRBV7-2 with TRBJ1-1, with D hard to call. Germline V gene lookup returns CDR1 SGHTA and CDR2 FQGNSA. Trimming shortened V by 3 bases and J by 2 bases, and 10 bases separated the two germline ends. CDR3 length: 14 amino acids. CDR3 residues: CASSFPTENTEAFF. Written as DNA, the CDR3 is TGTGCCAGCAGCTTTCCTACCGAAAACACTGAAGCTTTCTTT.

This clonotype was counted a few times. This sequence joins TRBV5-1 and TRBJ2-7; the match to TRBD2 covers 12 bases. This CDR3 has 19 amino acids. Germline trimming cut 1 base from V and 2 bases from J; bases unmatched to any gene: 13. From germline, CDR1 is SGHRS and CDR2 YFSETQ. Written as DNA, the CDR3 is TGCGCCAGCAGCTTGCGACTAGCGGGGGATGGTCTCTTTCCCTACGAGCAGTACTTC. This codes for CASSLRLAGDGLFPYEQYF.

There are a few counts of this clonotype. The chain recombines TRBV10-3 with TRBJ1-3; a weak D match, TRBD1 (5 bases). V was cut by 0 bases and J by 0 bases, with 15 bases left in between. The germline V gene encodes CDR1 ENHRY and CDR2 SYGVKD. The CDR3 is 18 amino acids. As DNA, the CDR3 is TGTGCCATCAGTGAGTCGGAGGCAGGGTCGGTCTCTGGAAACACCATATATTTT. This codes for CAISESEAGSVSGNTIYF.

Comments on this clonotype: A much larger clone differs from this one at a single base, so this may be a read error. This chain links TRBV11-3 with TRBJ2-7; D assignment may be TRBD1 or TRBD2 (6 bases each). The CDR3 runs to 13 residues. The V and J ends lost 4 bases and 5 bases respectively, with 12 bases between them. Germline CDR1 and CDR2: SGHNT and YENEEA. CDR3 DNA: TGTGCCAGCAGCTGGGGGGCAGGCGACGAGCAGTACTTC. This translates into CASSWGAGDEQYF.

This clonotype occurred many times. This sequence joins TRBV5-8 and TRBJ2-7; no clear D gene. The CDR3 length is 14 residues. The germline V gene has CDR1 SGHTS and CDR2 YDEGEE. Trimming pared 1 base from V and 3 bases from J, leaving 11 bases between. Here the CDR3 reads CASSLRQSIYEQYF. Here the CDR3 DNA reads TGTGCCAGCAGCTTGCGGCAGTCGATCTACGAGCAGTACTTC.

The rearrangement links TRBV20-1 to TRBJ1-2; no clear D gene. Germline-derived CDR1 and CDR2 are DFQATT and SNEGSKA (reference sequence). The CDR3 extends over 14 amino acids. Between the trimmed V and J ends, which lost 2 bases and 4 bases, there was a span of 14 bases. In DNA, the CDR3 is TGCAGTGCTAGACCCCAGGCCAGCGGCTATGGCTACACCTTC. As protein: CSARPQASGYGYTF.

This clonotype has at least ten counts. This chain joins TRBV3-1 and TRBJ2-5; TRBD2 agrees at 12 bases. V shed 4 bases, J shed 13 bases, and the junction held 7 bases outside the gene matches. This CDR3 region has 13 residues. Germline CDR1 reads LGHDT; CDR2 reads YNNKEL (reference sequence). The CDR3 region is CASSRASGRDRYF. In nucleotides, the CDR3 is TGTGCCAGCAGCCGGGCTAGCGGGAGGGATCGGTACTTC.